Shown below are 13 T cell receptor beta chains from a single sample sequenced in a study of cytomegalovirus exposure and HLA in healthy donors. PCR primers comprised 60 Vbeta and 13 Jbeta primers. Profiled with immunoSEQ multiplex PCR; TCRdb holds only in-frame clones, not every one. Of more than 85,000 clones listed, roughly three quarters are singletons. The sample taken for sequencing was PBMCs. Receptor source: a man in his forties in good health and CMV-seronegative.

The table lists this clone with a few counts. The chain is built from TRBV7-8 and TRBJ2-2, with D unresolved. The ends were cut back, 1 base at V and 7 bases at J, with 7 bases in the middle. Germline values: CDR1 SGHVS, CDR2 FQNEAQ. The CDR3 spans 13 residues. For the CDR3, the DNA is TGTGCCAGCAGCTTAGGGAGTTTCGGGGAGCTGTTTTTT. Protein product: CASSLGSFGELFF.

The sample holds one count of this clone. J is TRBJ2-1 and V is TRBV5-1; the D gene is possibly TRBD1 (6 bases). The CDR3 length is 13 residues. The V gene lost 4 bases and the J gene lost 10 bases, with 15 bases spanning the gap. Germline V gene sequence: CDR1 SGHRS, CDR2 YFSETQ. The CDR3, as DNA: TGCGCCAGCAGCCAAACAGGGTTTTGGGAGCAGTTCTTC. Translated: CASSQTGFWEQFF.

This clone was seen a single time. V usage is TRBV7-2 and J usage is TRBJ1-1, with TRBD1 as a possible D gene (6 bases). The CDR3 totals 15 residues. Germline CDR1 and CDR2: SGHTA and FQGNSA. With 5 bases removed from V and 0 bases from J, the gap between germline ends came to 13 bases. CDR3 loop: CASSPGRGVNTEAFF. The DNA of the CDR3 is TGTGCCAGCAGCCCGGGCAGGGGAGTGAACACTGAAGCTTTCTTT.

The chain uses TRBV7-6 and TRBJ2-3; 8 bases map to TRBD1. V lost 4 bases, J lost 4 bases, and 10 bases stayed unmatched. Per the germline V gene, CDR1 is SGHVS and CDR2 is FNYEAQ. The CDR3 is made up of 16 amino acids. DNA for the CDR3: TGTGCCAGCAGCTCGATAGGACAGGGAACTGCAGATACGCAGTATTTT. This gives the protein CASSSIGQGTADTQYF.

This clone was found once. The chain uses TRBV12-5 and TRBJ2-7, with D maybe TRBD2 (5 bases). The V end lost 6 bases, the J end lost 3 bases, and 12 bases lay between the germline ends. Germline-derived CDR1 and CDR2 are LGHNT and FRNRAP. The CDR3 loop spans 13 amino acids. The CDR3 DNA reads as TGTGCTAGTGGGGATGGACTCTACTACGAGCAGTACTTC. Its translation: CASGDGLYYEQYF.

The chain employs TRBV10-1 and TRBJ2-7, with 8 positions matching TRBD2. There are 14 residues in the CDR3. Germline V gives CDR1 WNHNN, CDR2 SYGVQD (reference sequence). V lost 6 bases, J lost 3 bases, and 7 bases stayed unmatched. CDR3 nucleotide sequence: TGCGCCAGCAGCGATAGCGGGGTTGGCTACGAGCAGTACTTC. The encoded protein is CASSDSGVGYEQYF.

This clone was observed once. J is TRBJ1-2 and V is TRBV19; 8 nucleotides align to TRBD1. CDR1 LNHDA and CDR2 SQIVND come from the germline V gene (reference sequence). The CDR3 spans 14 residues. Unmatched junction bases numbered 4, after V lost 5 bases and J lost 2 bases. The CDR3 protein is CASSSDRANYGYTF. DNA for the CDR3: TGTGCCAGTAGTTCGGACAGGGCGAACTATGGCTACACCTTC.

The chain uses TRBV5-8 and TRBJ2-7; D might be TRBD1 (6 bases). CDR3 length: 14 residues. The V and J ends lost 0 bases and 7 bases respectively, with 14 bases between them. Germline CDR1 SGHTS, CDR2 YDEGEE. CDR3 protein: CASSLVQGRGEQYF. The CDR3 coding sequence is TGTGCCAGCAGCTTGGTACAGGGAAGGGGTGAGCAGTACTTC.

The V call is TRBV9, the J call TRBJ2-1; D possibly corresponds to TRBD2 (6 bases). Germline V gene lookup returns CDR1 SGDLS and CDR2 YYNGEE. The CDR3 loop spans 17 amino acids. V lost 1 base and J lost 0, with 14 bases in between. The DNA for the CDR3 is TGTGCCAGCAGCGTAAACCCTCCCGGGAGCTCCTACAATGAGCAGTTCTTC. Residues: CASSVNPPGSSYNEQFF.

The chain recombines TRBV27 with TRBJ1-1; tentative D call: TRBD1 (5 bases). V was cut by 2 bases and J by 0 bases, with 10 bases left in between. The CDR3 is 15 amino acids. CDR1 and CDR2 from the germline V gene are MNHEY and SMNVEV (reference sequence). The CDR3 coding sequence is TGTGCCAGCAGTTTAATGGACACCCTGAACACTGAAGCTTTCTTT. Translation gives CASSLMDTLNTEAFF.

The chain carries TRBV7-6 and TRBJ2-7; tentative D call: TRBD1 (8 bases). Trimming took off 5 bases at V and 6 bases at J, with 20 bases between the two ends. The germline CDR1 and CDR2 sequences are SGHVS and FNYEAQ. The CDR3 is made up of 15 amino acids. CDR3 in amino acids: CASSTGGGRYSEQYF. CDR3 nucleotides: TGTGCCAGCAGCACAGGGGGGGGGAGGTATTCCGAGCAGTACTTC.

The count of this clone is one. This rearrangement joins TRBV19 to TRBJ2-5, with 7 bases lining up with TRBD1. The germline V gene has CDR1 LNHDA and CDR2 SQIVND (reference sequence). The CDR3 spans 15 residues. The V segment lost 4 bases and the J segment 2 bases; nucleotides outside the gene matches: 7. DNA for the CDR3: TGTGCCAGTAGTAACTGGGACAGTTCTCAAGAGACCCAGTACTTC. Encoded protein: CASSNWDSSQETQYF. Full variable domain (outside the CDR3, taken from reference TRBV19 and TRBJ2-5): DGGITQSPKYLFRKEGQNVTLSCEQNLNHDAMYWYRQDPGQGLRLIYYSQIVNDFQKGDIAEGYSVSREKKESFPLTVTSAQKNPTAFYLCASSNWDSSQETQYFGPGTRLLVL.

The chain couples TRBV4-1 to TRBJ2-4, with 8 bases fitting TRBD2. Germline trimming cut 2 bases from V and 6 bases from J; bases unmatched to any gene: 9. The length of the CDR3 is 16 residues. The germline gives CDR1 MGHRA, CDR2 YSYEKL. The CDR3 DNA reads TGCGCCAGCAGCCAACTTCTTAGCGGGGTGGGAAACATTCAGTACTTC. It translates to CASSQLLSGVGNIQYF.